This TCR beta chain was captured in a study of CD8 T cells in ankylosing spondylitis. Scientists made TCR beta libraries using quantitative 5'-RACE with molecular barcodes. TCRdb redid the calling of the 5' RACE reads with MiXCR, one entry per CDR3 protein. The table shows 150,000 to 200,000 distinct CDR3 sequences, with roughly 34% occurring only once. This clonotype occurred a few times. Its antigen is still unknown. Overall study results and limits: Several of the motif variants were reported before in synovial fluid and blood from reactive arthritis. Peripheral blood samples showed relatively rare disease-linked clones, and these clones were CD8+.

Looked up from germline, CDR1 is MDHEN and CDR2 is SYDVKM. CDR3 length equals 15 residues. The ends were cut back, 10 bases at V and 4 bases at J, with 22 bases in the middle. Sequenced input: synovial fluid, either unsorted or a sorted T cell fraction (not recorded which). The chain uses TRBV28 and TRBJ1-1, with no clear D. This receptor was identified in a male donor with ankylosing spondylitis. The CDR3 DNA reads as TGTGCCACGAGCATGGGCGTCATTTTGGGCACTGAAGCTTTCTTT. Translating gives CATSMGVILGTEAFF.